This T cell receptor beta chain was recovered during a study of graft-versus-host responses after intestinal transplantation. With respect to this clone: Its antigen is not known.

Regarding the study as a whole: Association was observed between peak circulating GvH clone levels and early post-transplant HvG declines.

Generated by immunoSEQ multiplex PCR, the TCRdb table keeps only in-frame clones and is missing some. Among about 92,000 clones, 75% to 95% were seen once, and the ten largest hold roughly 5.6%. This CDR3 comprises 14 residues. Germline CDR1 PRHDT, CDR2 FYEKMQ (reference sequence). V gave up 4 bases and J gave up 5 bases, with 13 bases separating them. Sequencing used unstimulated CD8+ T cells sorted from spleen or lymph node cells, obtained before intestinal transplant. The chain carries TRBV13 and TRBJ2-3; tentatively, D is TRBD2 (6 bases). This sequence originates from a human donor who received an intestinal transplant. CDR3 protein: CASSSPGTLDTQYF. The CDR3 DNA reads TGTGCCAGCAGCTCGCCCGGGACTTTAGATACGCAGTATTTT.